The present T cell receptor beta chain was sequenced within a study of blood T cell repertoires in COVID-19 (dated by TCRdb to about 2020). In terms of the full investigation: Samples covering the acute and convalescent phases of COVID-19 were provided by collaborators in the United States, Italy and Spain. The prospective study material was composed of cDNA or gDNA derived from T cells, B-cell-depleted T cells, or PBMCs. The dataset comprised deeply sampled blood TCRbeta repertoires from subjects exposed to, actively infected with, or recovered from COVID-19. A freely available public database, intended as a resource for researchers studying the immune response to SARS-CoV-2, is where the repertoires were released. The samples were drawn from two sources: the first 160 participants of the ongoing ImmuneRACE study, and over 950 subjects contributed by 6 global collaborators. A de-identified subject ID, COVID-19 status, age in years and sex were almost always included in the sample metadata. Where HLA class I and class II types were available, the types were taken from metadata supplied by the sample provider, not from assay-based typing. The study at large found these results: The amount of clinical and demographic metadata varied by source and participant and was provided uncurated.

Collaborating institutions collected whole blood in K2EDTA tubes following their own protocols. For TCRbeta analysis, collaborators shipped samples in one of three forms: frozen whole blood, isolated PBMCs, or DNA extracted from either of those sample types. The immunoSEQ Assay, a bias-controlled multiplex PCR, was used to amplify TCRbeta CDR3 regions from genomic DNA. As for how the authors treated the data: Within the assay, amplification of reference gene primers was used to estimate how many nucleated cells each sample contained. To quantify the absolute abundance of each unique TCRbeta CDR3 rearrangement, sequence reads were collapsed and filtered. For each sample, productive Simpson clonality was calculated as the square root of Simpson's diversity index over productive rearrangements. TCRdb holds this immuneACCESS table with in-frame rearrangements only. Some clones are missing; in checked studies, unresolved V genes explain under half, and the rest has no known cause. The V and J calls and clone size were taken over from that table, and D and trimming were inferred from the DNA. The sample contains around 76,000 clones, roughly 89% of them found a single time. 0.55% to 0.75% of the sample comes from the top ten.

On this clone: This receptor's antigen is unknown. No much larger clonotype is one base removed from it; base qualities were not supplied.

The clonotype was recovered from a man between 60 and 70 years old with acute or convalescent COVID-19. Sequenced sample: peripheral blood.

Read as DNA, the sequence is TGTGCCAGCCTTTCCCCGAAGCGGGGACACGAGCAGTACTTC. Its protein product is CASLSPKRGHEQYF. Recombination joined TRBV6-5 with TRBJ2-7; TRBD2 agrees with 7 junctional bases. Ends trimmed: V by 8 bases, J by 5 bases; bases unmatched to a gene: 12. Reading the germline V gene gives CDR1 MNHEY and CDR2 SVGAGI. Its CDR3 holds 14 amino acids, cysteine through phenylalanine. The DNA shown is the 42-base CDR3, in frame from base 1.